This T cell receptor beta chain was retrieved from a study of radiation and T cells in renal cell carcinoma. The CDR3 consists of 14 residues. Per the germline V gene, CDR1 is PRHDT and CDR2 is FYEKMQ (reference sequence). Trimming took 1 base from V and 6 from J; bases not matched to a gene: 2. Sequenced by immunoSEQ multiplex PCR; TCRdb stores in-frame clones only, minus some. Found here are about 65,000 clones, 70% to 80% of them singletons; the top ten hold about 6.8%. Described time point: blood 2 weeks post-SBRT. Sample treatment: 15 Gy SBRT to primary tumor, nephrectomy 4 weeks later. This sample comprised blood, obtained from a patient whose treatment included radiotherapy and nephrectomy. The V and J genes are TRBV13 and TRBJ2-2, with TRBD1 matching over 7 bases. The origin of this receptor is a man aged 55 to 70 with renal cell carcinoma. CDR3 in amino acids: CASSLVQGSGELFF. The CDR3 nucleotides read TGTGCCAGCAGCTTAGTACAGGGGTCCGGGGAGCTGTTTTTT.